This T cell receptor beta chain originates from a study of T cell changes during pregnancy in multiple sclerosis. This CDR3 spans 14 amino acids. Trimming removed 6 bases at V and 7 bases at J, with 15 bases between. Clones were sequenced by immunoSEQ multiplex PCR, and TCRdb holds only the in-frame ones, with some missing. Here the sample spans approximately 48,000 clones, 90% to 95% being singletons. This TCR came from a female donor with multiple sclerosis, enrolled in a pregnancy study. This sample comprised CD8+ T cells from peripheral blood mononuclear cells, obtained before pregnancy. The chain combines TRBV23-1 with TRBJ1-4; a weak D match, TRBD1 (6 bases). TRBV23-1 falls under the ORF class, with uncertain function. This CDR3 is CASRLGARGEKLFF. In nucleotides, the CDR3 is TGCGCCAGCAGACTGGGGGCGCGCGGTGAAAAACTGTTTTTT.